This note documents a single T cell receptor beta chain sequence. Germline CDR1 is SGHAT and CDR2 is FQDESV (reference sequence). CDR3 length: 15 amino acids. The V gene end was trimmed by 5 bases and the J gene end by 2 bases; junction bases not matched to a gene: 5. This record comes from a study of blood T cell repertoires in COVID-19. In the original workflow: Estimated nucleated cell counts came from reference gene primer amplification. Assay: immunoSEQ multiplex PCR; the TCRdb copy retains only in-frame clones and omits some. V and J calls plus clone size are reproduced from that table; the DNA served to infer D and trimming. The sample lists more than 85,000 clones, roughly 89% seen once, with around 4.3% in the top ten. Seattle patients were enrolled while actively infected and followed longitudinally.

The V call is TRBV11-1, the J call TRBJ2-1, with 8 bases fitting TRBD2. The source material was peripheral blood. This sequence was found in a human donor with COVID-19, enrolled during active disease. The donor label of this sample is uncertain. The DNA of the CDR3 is TGTGCCAGCAGCCTTAGCGGGACCCCCTACAATGAGCAGTTCTTC. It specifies CASSLSGTPYNEQFF.